This T cell receptor (beta chain) is drawn from a study of identical twins. Study-level findings and limits: High-abundance cord blood beta clonotypes had fewer insertions; memory repertoires showed none.

MiXCR was run by TCRdb on the 5' RACE reads, yielding one entry per CDR3 protein. The table has about 720,000 distinct CDR3 sequences, roughly 18% seen once. The CDR3 consists of 14 residues. V shed 3 bases, J shed 1 base, and the junction held 4 bases outside the gene matches. Looked up from germline, CDR1 is DFQATT and CDR2 is SNEGSKA (reference sequence). About this clonotype itself: The antigen is not known.

The sample also formed part of further work on T cells expressing NK-cell markers. That work adds: Sorted CD3+CD56-NKG2C+, CD3+CD56+NKG2C- and CD3+CD56+NKG2C+ T cells were the source of the TCR beta repertoires.

The sequence was obtained from a woman between 18 and 29 years old in good health. Sequenced: PBMCs. The chain links TRBV20-1 to TRBJ2-5; 8 bases agree with TRBD1. The DNA of the CDR3 is TGCAGTGCTAGTGGAGGGACAGGCCAAGAGACCCAGTACTTC. Its translation: CSASGGTGQETQYF.